The 8 T cell receptor beta chains below all came from one sample that was sequenced in a study of blood T cell repertoires in COVID-19. Generated by immunoSEQ multiplex PCR, the TCRdb table keeps only in-frame clones and is missing some. The sample contains under 200,000 clones, about 80% of which appear only once. The sample consisted of PBMCs or T cells enriched from blood (not recorded which). All receptors derive from a woman aged 60-75 years with acute COVID-19.

The rearrangement links TRBV12-3 or TRBV12-4 to TRBJ1-2; D is unclear. The CDR3 is 13 amino acids. Trimming shortened V by 2 bases and J by 0 bases, and 4 bases separated the two germline ends. Here the CDR3 DNA reads TGTGCCAGCAGTTTAACGGCTAACTATGGCTACACCTTC. Translated: CASSLTANYGYTF.

CDR3 protein: CASSVGGLIRLVSDEQFF. The CDR3 nucleotides are TGTGCCAGCAGCGTTGGAGGATTAATTCGGTTAGTGAGCGATGAGCAGTTCTTC. The chain carries TRBV9 and TRBJ2-1; a possible D gene is TRBD2 (5 bases). Trimming left V 2 bases short and J 8 bases short, with 26 bases between. Germline V CDR1 and CDR2: SGDLS, YYNGEE. The CDR3 is 18 amino acids.

This chain connects TRBV24-1 to TRBJ1-2; D is perhaps TRBD1 (5 bases). Germline V gene data show CDR1 as KGHDR and CDR2 as SFDVKD. This CDR3 is built from 14 residues. Trimming removed 3 bases at V and 8 bases at J, with 15 bases between. DNA of the CDR3: TGTGCCACCAGTGATACAGGCGCCCTAGCGGGCTACACCTTC. Translating it yields CATSDTGALAGYTF.

V gene TRBV3-1 (or the pseudogene TRBV3-2) combines with J gene TRBJ2-2, with TRBD2 identical over 9 bases. Germline V gene lookup returns CDR1 LGHDT and CDR2 YNNKEL (reference sequence). This CDR3 has 16 amino acids. Unmatched junction bases numbered 6, after V lost 5 bases and J lost 2 bases. The CDR3 nucleotides are TGTGCCAGCAGCTCCCGACTAGCGGTAAACACCGGGGAGCTGTTTTTT. Residues: CASSSRLAVNTGELFF.

The DNA of the CDR3 is TGCGCCAGCAGCTCCGGACTAGCGGGAGGGGGACTTAGCACAGATACGCAGTATTTT. Amino acids: CASSSGLAGGGLSTDTQYF. The gene calls are TRBV5-1 and TRBJ2-3, with 15 bases identical to TRBD2. This CDR3 spans 19 amino acids. Per germline, CDR1 SGHRS and CDR2 YFSETQ. V shed 3 bases and J 0 bases; nucleotides not matched to a gene: 8.

The sample holds many counts of this clone. The V call is TRBV10-2, the J call TRBJ1-1, with a possible D match to TRBD1 (6 bases). From germline, CDR1 is WSHSY and CDR2 SAAADI. The CDR3 sequence is 14 residues long. The ends were cut back, 6 bases at V and 4 bases at J, with 15 bases in the middle. The CDR3 region is CASRSFSGVTEAFF. CDR3 sequence (DNA): TGCGCCAGCAGGTCCTTTTCAGGGGTCACTGAAGCTTTCTTT.

V is TRBV7-6 and J is TRBJ2-3; a weak D match, TRBD2 (6 bases). V gave up 0 bases and J gave up 4 bases, with 8 bases separating them. The CDR3 runs to 14 residues. CDR1 is SGHVS, CDR2 FNYEAQ, per germline. CDR3 region: CASSLAGGADTQYF. The CDR3 nucleotides are TGTGCCAGCAGCTTAGCGGGAGGCGCAGATACGCAGTATTTT. The whole variable domain, filled in from reference TRBV7-6 and TRBJ2-3, reads GAGVSQSPRYKVTKRGQDVALRCDPISGHVSLYWYRQALGQGPEFLTYFNYEAQQDKSGLPNDRFSAERPEGSISTLTIQRTEQRDSAMYRCASSLAGGADTQYFGPGTRLTVL.

The chain carries TRBV28 and TRBJ2-6, with 7 bases aligning to TRBD2. V trimming: 6 bases; J trimming: 1 base; junction bases outside the gene matches: 9. Germline V gives CDR1 MDHEN, CDR2 SYDVKM. CDR3 size: 17 residues. CDR3 region: CASSPREGTSGANVLTF. In DNA form, the CDR3 reads TGTGCCAGCAGCCCTAGGGAGGGGACTTCTGGGGCCAACGTCCTGACTTTC.